This TCR beta chain derives from a study of blood T cells in healthy people across ages. Trimming cost V 3 bases and J 5 bases, with 22 bases left between them. CDR1 and CDR2 (germline): DFQATT, SNEGSKA (reference sequence). There are 16 residues in the CDR3. PCR was performed a second time for 7 to 11 cycles using a sample-barcoded 5' primer and a J-beta primer mix. Each CDR3 protein gets one entry after TCRdb re-called the 5' RACE reads with MiXCR. The data show hundreds of thousands of distinct CDR3 sequences, roughly 31% seen once. Overall study results and limits: Unsorted PBMCs blocked a conclusive comparison of naive and antigen-experienced cells. A strong correlation was seen between TCR beta diversity and naive T cell percentage. There were more naive CD4+ cells and higher diversity in long-lived donors than in aged donors.

In its sample, this clonotype was seen many times. Its antigen is still unknown. The chain has TRBV20-1 and TRBJ1-2, with D uncertain. The sample taken for sequencing was blood. The origin of this receptor is a woman over 75 in good health. The DNA for the CDR3 is TGCAGTGCTAGCCTCCGGACGGAGGGCTTGGGGTATGGCTACACCTTC. This translates into CSASLRTEGLGYGYTF.